These 21 T cell receptor beta chains share one sample of origin, sequenced in a study of blood T cell repertoires in COVID-19 (dated by TCRdb to about 2020). The library was prepared using the immunoSEQ multiplex PCR assay. TCRdb provides this immuneACCESS table in a form limited to in-frame rearrangements. Some clones are lacking; in checked studies, under half of them reflect an unresolved V gene, and why the rest are absent is not known. For this sample there are about 360,000 clones; about 87% appear just once. Less than 2.5% of the sample is held by the ten biggest clonotypes. The sequenced material came from PBMCs or T cells enriched from blood (not recorded which). These receptors originate from a man between 35 and 55 years old in a cohort exposed to, infected with or recovered from COVID-19 (not recorded which).

The chain joins TRBV5-1 to TRBJ2-1; TRBD2 matches 11 bases. The CDR3 covers 15 residues. Germline V gene lookup returns CDR1 SGHRS and CDR2 YFSETQ. After removal of 4 bases from V and 7 bases from J, the junction contained 7 bases not matched to a gene. The CDR3 region has the DNA TGCGCCAGCAGCCGAACTAGCGGGAGTCAGAATGAGCAGTTCTTC. It codes for CASSRTSGSQNEQFF. The full variable domain, its missing parts supplied by reference TRBV5-1 and TRBJ2-1, is KAGVTQTPRYLIKTRGQQVTLSCSPISGHRSVSWYQQTPGQGLQFLFEYFSETQRNKGNFPGRFSGRQFSNSRSEMNVSTLELGDSALYLCASSRTSGSQNEQFFGPGTRLTVL.

This chain uses TRBV5-1 with TRBJ2-5; the match to TRBD1 covers 10 bases. Germline V gene sequence: CDR1 SGHRS, CDR2 YFSETQ. CDR3 length: 14 residues. V trimming: 4 bases; J trimming: 5 bases; junction bases outside the gene matches: 5. In DNA form, the CDR3 reads TGCGCCAGCAGCCACGGACAGGGGGGGGAGACCCAGTACTTC. Translating gives CASSHGQGGETQYF.

The V gene is TRBV10-3, the J gene TRBJ2-7; weak D call: TRBD2 (6 bases). There are 12 residues in the CDR3. In germline, CDR1 is ENHRY, CDR2 SYGVKD. Trimming stripped 6 bases from V and 1 base from J, with 7 bases between. The CDR3 region is CAIRAGSYEQYF. The CDR3 DNA follows: TGTGCCATCAGGGCGGGGTCCTACGAGCAGTACTTC.

The chain links TRBV6-5 to TRBJ2-1; D is ambiguous. This CDR3 comprises 13 residues. Germline values: CDR1 MNHEY, CDR2 SVGAGI. V was shortened by 7 bases and J by 7 bases, with 14 bases between the two germline ends. The CDR3 DNA reads TGTGCCAGCACAGAGGTTGGAGCTAATGAGCAGTTCTTC. Translating it yields CASTEVGANEQFF.

V gene TRBV2 combines with J gene TRBJ1-5; a weak D match, TRBD1 (6 bases). Germline V lookup: CDR1 SNHLY, CDR2 FYNNEI. V gave up 4 bases and J gave up 3 bases, with 10 bases separating them. The length of the CDR3 is 14 residues. The CDR3 here is CASSAQGNNQPQHF. The DNA for the CDR3 is TGTGCCAGCAGTGCTCAGGGGAACAATCAGCCCCAGCATTTT.

The chain links TRBV5-8 to TRBJ2-7, with 7 bases identical to TRBD1. Per the germline V gene, CDR1 is SGHTS and CDR2 is YDEGEE. The CDR3 has 14 amino acids. With 4 bases clipped from V and 5 bases from J, the junction kept 9 bases outside the gene matches. CDR3 protein: CASSELTGIDEQYF. The CDR3 DNA sequence: TGTGCCAGCAGCGAGCTGACAGGGATCGACGAGCAGTACTTC.

The chain is built from TRBV19 and TRBJ1-1; 8 bases map to TRBD1. Trimming removed 4 bases from V and 4 bases from J; junction bases left unmatched: 11. Germline V gene data show CDR1 as LNHDA and CDR2 as SQIVND (reference sequence). The CDR3 runs 16 residues. CDR3 in DNA: TGTGCCAGTAGTACAACCCCGCAGGGGGCGGCCACTGAAGCTTTCTTT. This encodes CASSTTPQGAATEAFF.

Many counts were recorded for this clone. J is TRBJ2-7 and V is TRBV30; 11 bases fit TRBD1. Germline V CDR1 and CDR2: GTSNPN, SVGIG (reference sequence). With 0 bases clipped from V and 3 bases from J, the junction kept 13 bases outside the gene matches. This CDR3 is 18 amino acids long. The CDR3 is CAWSVLWDRGKMGYEQYF. The CDR3 DNA follows: TGTGCCTGGAGTGTACTTTGGGACAGGGGGAAAATGGGCTACGAGCAGTACTTC.

The J gene is TRBJ2-3, the V gene TRBV5-8; 9 bases match TRBD1. This CDR3 has 16 residues. The germline CDR1 and CDR2 sequences are SGHTS and YDEGEE. J gave up 4 bases and V 0 bases, and 6 bases lay outside the gene matches. In nucleotides, the CDR3 is TGTGCCAGCAGCTTGGGCCGGGACAGGGAGTCAGATACGCAGTATTTT. Residues: CASSLGRDRESDTQYF.

A word on this clone: This CDR3 is also generated by other DNA sequences in the sample. This chain joins TRBV28 and TRBJ1-3; D is perhaps TRBD1 (6 bases). The ends were cut back, 3 bases at V and 4 bases at J, with 13 bases in the middle. This CDR3 has 15 residues. Looked up from germline, CDR1 is MDHEN and CDR2 is SYDVKM. In DNA, the CDR3 is TGTGCCAGCAGTTTGGGGCAGGGGACAGGAAACACCATATATTTT. Translation: CASSLGQGTGNTIYF. Using reference TRBV28 and TRBJ1-3 for the parts outside the CDR3, the full variable domain is DVKVTQSSRYLVKRTGEKVFLECVQDMDHENMFWYRQDPGLGLRLIYFSYDVKMKEKGDIPEGYSVSREKKERFSLILESASTNQTSMYLCASSLGQGTGNTIYFGEGSWLTVV.

The chain uses TRBV7-3 and TRBJ2-7, with 10 positions matching TRBD2. CDR3 length: 14 residues. The ends lost 2 bases at V and 2 bases at J; junction bases unmatched: 0. Looked up from germline, CDR1 is SGHTA and CDR2 is FQGTGA. CDR3 sequence reads: CASSLLAGAYEQYF. In nucleotides, the CDR3 is TGTGCCAGCAGCTTACTAGCGGGAGCCTACGAGCAGTACTTC.

The chain combines TRBV30 with TRBJ1-3; a possible D gene is TRBD1 (5 bases). V was trimmed by 3 bases and J by 0 bases, leaving 12 bases between them. Germline CDR1 and CDR2: GTSNPN and SVGIG (reference sequence). This CDR3 spans 15 amino acids. CDR3 DNA sequence: TGTGCCTGGAGGGAGGGACGGGACTCTGGAAACACCATATATTTT. This translates into CAWREGRDSGNTIYF.

V and J are TRBV7-8 and TRBJ1-1, with 7 bases fitting TRBD1. V shed 7 bases, J shed 2 bases, and the junction held 10 bases outside the gene matches. The CDR3 is 15 residues long. Per germline, CDR1 SGHVS and CDR2 FQNEAQ. As DNA, the CDR3 is TGTGCCAGCAAAACACGAAGGGACAGCAACACTGAAGCTTTCTTT. Protein product: CASKTRRDSNTEAFF.

This chain uses TRBV29-1 with TRBJ1-1; no clear D. The V and J ends lost 6 bases and 6 bases respectively, with 11 bases between them. Germline CDR1 is SQVTM and CDR2 is ANQGSEA. This CDR3 is 11 amino acids long. CDR3 in DNA: TGCAGCGTCGGGTGGTACGCTGAAGCTTTCTTT. Its translation: CSVGWYAEAFF.

The rearrangement links TRBV7-9 to TRBJ2-1, with a tentative D call TRBD1 (6 bases). CDR3 length: 12 residues. The ends were cut back, 3 bases at V and 8 bases at J, with 8 bases in the middle. Germline values: CDR1 SEHNR, CDR2 FQNEAQ (reference sequence). CDR3 amino acids: CASSLQGYEQFF. The CDR3 DNA is TGTGCCAGCAGCTTGCAGGGGTATGAGCAGTTCTTC.

This rearrangement joins TRBV30 to TRBJ2-5; TRBD2 might be the D (5 bases). This CDR3 contains 11 residues. V dropped 5 bases and J dropped 4 bases, with 8 bases sitting between them. Per germline, CDR1 GTSNPN and CDR2 SVGIG (reference sequence). The CDR3 here is CAWASPETQYF. The CDR3 region has the DNA TGTGCCTGGGCTAGCCCAGAGACCCAGTACTTC.

The gene calls are TRBV4-1 and TRBJ2-5; possible D gene TRBD2, 6 bases. V shed 0 bases and J shed 7 bases, with 12 bases lying between them. The CDR3 has 14 residues. Germline lookup yields CDR1 MGHRA and CDR2 YSYEKL. The CDR3 DNA is TGCGCCAGCAGCCAAGATCGCGGGGTCGGGACCCAGTACTTC. Translation gives CASSQDRGVGTQYF.

This clone has a handful of counts. The gene calls are TRBV9 and TRBJ1-2, with D perhaps matching TRBD1 (6 bases). V was trimmed by 0 bases and J by 6 bases, leaving 15 bases between them. This CDR3 has 15 residues. Per the germline V gene, CDR1 is SGDLS and CDR2 is YYNGEE. The CDR3 sequence is CASSVGNRAVDGYTF. For the CDR3, the DNA is TGTGCCAGCAGCGTAGGGAACAGGGCAGTAGATGGCTACACCTTC.

The chain uses TRBV30 and TRBJ2-7, with 8 bases identical to TRBD1. The length of the CDR3 is 12 residues. V was pared by 5 bases and J by 2 bases, with 2 bases of the junction left unmatched. CDR1 and CDR2 from the germline V gene are GTSNPN and SVGIG (reference sequence). CDR3 coding DNA: TGTGCCTGGGACAGGGGTCCCTACGAGCAGTACTTC. Its translation: CAWDRGPYEQYF.

The chain recombines TRBV7-6 with TRBJ2-5, with 13 bases aligning to TRBD2. The germline V gene encodes CDR1 SGHVS and CDR2 FNYEAQ. With V trimmed by 4 bases and J by 4 bases, 12 bases remained unmatched. This CDR3 has 18 residues. The CDR3 region is CASSYPRTSGRGGETQYF. CDR3 nucleotides: TGTGCCAGCAGCTACCCCCGGACTAGCGGGAGAGGGGGAGAGACCCAGTACTTC.

The chain uses TRBV28 and TRBJ1-2; 8 bases match TRBD1. CDR3 length: 14 residues. Unmatched junction bases numbered 12, after V lost 6 bases and J lost 9 bases. Germline V gene sequence: CDR1 MDHEN, CDR2 SYDVKM. DNA of the CDR3: TGTGCCAGCAGGGGACGAGGGACAGGTGGGCGCTACACCTTC. This codes for CASRGRGTGGRYTF.